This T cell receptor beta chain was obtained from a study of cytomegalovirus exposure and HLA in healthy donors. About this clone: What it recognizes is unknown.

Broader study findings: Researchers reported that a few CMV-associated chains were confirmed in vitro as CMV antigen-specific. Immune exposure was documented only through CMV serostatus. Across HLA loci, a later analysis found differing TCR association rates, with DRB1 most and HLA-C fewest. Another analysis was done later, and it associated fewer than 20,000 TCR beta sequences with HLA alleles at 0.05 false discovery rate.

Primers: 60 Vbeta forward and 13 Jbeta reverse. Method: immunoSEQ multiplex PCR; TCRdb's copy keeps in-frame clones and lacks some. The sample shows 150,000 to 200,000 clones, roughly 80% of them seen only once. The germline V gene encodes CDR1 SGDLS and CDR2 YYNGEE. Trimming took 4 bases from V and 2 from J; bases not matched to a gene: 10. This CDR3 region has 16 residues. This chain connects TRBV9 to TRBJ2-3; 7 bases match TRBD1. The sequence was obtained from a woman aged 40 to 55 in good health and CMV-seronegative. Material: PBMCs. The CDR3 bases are TGTGCCAGCAGCCCAGAGACAGGGATATTCACAGATACGCAGTATTTT. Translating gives CASSPETGIFTDTQYF.